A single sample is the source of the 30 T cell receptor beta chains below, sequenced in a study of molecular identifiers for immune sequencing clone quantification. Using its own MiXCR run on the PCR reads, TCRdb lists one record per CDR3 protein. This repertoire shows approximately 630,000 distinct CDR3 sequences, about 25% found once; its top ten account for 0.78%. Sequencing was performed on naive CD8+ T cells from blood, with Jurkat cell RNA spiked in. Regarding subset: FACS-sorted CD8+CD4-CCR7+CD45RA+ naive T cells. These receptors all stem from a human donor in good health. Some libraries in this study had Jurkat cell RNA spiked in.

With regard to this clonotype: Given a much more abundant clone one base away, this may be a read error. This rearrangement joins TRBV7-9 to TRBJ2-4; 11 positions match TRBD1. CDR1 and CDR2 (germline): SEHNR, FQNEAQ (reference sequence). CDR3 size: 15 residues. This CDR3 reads CASSPGQGAKNVQYF. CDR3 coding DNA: TGTGCCAGCAGCCCAGGACAGGGGGCCAAAAACGTTCAGTACTTC.

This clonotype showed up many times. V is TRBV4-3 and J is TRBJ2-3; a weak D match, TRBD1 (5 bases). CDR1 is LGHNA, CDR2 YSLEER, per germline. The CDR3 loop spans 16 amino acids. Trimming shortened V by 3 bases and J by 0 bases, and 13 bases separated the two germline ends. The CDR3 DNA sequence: TGCGCCAGCAGCCAGGGCATCAGGGCTAGCACAGATACGCAGTATTTT. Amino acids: CASSQGIRASTDTQYF.

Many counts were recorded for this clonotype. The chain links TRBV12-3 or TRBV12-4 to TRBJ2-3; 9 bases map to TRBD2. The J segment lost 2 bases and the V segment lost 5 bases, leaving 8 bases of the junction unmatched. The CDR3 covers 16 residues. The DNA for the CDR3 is TGTGCCAGCAGTCGACTAGCGGCAGGGCCCACAGATACGCAGTATTTT. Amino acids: CASSRLAAGPTDTQYF.

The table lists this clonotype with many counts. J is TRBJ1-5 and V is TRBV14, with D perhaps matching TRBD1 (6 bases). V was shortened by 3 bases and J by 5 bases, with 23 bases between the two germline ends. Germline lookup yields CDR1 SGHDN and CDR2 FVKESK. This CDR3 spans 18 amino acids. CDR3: CASSQSKAGGQGHQPQHF. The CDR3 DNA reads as TGTGCCAGCAGCCAGTCGAAGGCCGGGGGCCAGGGGCATCAGCCCCAGCATTTT.

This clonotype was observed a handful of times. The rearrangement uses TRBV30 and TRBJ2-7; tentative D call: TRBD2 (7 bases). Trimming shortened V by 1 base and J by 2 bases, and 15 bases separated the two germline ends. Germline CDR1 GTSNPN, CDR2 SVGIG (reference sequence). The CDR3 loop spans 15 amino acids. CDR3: CAWSAWRGRTYEQYF. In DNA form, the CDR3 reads TGTGCCTGGAGTGCCTGGCGGGGGCGGACCTACGAGCAGTACTTC.

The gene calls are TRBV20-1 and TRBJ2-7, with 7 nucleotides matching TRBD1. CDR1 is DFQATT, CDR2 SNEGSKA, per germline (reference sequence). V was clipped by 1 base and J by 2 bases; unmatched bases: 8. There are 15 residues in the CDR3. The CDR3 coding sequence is TGCAGTGCTAGAGGCCCGGGACAGTTCGCCTACGAGCAGTACTTC. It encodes CSARGPGQFAYEQYF.

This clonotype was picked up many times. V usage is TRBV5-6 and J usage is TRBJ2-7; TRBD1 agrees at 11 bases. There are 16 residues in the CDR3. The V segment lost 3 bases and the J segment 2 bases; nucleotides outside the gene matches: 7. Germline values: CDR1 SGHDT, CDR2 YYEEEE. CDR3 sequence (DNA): TGTGCCAGCAGCTCCGCCCCGGGACAGGGGGCCTACGAGCAGTACTTC. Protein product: CASSSAPGQGAYEQYF.

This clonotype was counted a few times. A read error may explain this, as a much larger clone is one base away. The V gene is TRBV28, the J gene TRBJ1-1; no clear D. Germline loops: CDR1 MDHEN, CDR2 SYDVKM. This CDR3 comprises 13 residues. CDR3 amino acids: CASRRIQWSEAIF. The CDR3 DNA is TGTGCCAGTCGACGAATTCAGTGGTCTGAAGCTATCTTT.

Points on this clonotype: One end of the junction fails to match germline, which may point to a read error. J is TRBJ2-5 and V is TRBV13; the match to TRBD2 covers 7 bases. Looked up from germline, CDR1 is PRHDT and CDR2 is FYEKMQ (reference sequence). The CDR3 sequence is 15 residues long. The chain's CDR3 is CASSSPGEGSETQYF. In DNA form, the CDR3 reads TGTGCCAGCAGCTCCCCGGGGGAGGGGTCAGAGACCCAATACTTC.

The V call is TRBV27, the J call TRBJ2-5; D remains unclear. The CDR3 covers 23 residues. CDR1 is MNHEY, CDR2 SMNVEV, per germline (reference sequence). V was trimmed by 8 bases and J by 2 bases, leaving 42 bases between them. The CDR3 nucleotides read TGTGCCAGCGCTCTGATAGCACCGGGCCTCGACTCGCAACCGTCGCTCCTGCAAGAGACCCAGTACTTC. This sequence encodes CASALIAPGLDSQPSLLQETQYF.

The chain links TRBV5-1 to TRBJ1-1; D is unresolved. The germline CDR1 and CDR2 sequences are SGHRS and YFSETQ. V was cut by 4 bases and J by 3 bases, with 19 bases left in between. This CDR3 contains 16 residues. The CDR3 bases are TGCGCCAGCAGCCCTGGACGGAGGCCGGAGGACACTGAAGCTTTCTTT. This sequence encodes CASSPGRRPEDTEAFF.

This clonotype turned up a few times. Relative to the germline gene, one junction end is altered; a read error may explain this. The CDR3 protein is CACSLAGADTQYF. The CDR3 DNA reads TGTGCCTGCAGCTTGGCTGGGGCAGATACGCAGTATTTT. The chain carries TRBV11-2 and TRBJ2-3, with D hard to call. The CDR3 consists of 13 residues. Germline V lookup: CDR1 SGHAT, CDR2 FQNNGV.

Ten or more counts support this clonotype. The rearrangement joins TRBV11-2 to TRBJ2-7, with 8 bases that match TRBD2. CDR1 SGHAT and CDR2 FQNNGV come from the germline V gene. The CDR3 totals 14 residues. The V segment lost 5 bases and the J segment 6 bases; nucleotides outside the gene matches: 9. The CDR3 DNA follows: TGTGCCAGCAGCCTTCCGGGGGGGCTGGGCGAGCAGTACTTC. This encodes CASSLPGGLGEQYF.

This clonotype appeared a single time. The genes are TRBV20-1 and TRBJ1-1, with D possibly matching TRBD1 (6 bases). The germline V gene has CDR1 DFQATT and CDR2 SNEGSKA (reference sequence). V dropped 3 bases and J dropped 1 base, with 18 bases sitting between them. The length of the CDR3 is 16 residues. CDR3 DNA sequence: TGCAGTGCTAGCGGGGGGGGCGGGCAACAGAACACTGAAGCTTTCTTT. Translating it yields CSASGGGGQQNTEAFF.

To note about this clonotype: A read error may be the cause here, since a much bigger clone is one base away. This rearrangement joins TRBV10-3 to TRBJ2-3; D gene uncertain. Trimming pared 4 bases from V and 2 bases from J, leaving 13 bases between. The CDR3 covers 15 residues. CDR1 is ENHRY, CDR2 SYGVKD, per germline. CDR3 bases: TGTGCCATCAGTGGGTCTGGCATATCCACAGATACGCAGTATTTT. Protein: CAISGSGISTDTQYF.

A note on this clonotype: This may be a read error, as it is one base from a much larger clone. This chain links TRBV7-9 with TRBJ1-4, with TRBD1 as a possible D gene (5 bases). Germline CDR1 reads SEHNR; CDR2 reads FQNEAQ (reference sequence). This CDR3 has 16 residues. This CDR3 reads CASGLVKGRTNEKLFF. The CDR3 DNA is TGTGCCAGCGGCTTAGTGAAGGGGCGCACTAATGAAAAACTGTTTTTT. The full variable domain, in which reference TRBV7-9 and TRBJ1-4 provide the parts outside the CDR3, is DTGVSQNPRHKITKRGQNVTFRCDPISEHNRLYWYRQTLGQGPEFLTYFQNEAQLEKSRLLSDRFSAERPKGSFSTLEIQRTEQGDSAMYLCASGLVKGRTNEKLFFGSGTQLSVL.

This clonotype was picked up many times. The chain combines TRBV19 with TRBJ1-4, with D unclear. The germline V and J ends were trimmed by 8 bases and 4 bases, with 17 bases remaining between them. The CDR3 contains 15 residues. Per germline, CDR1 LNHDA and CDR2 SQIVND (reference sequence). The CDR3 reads CASGFSGSYNEKLFF. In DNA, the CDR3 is TGTGCCAGTGGATTCTCCGGAAGTTATAATGAAAAACTGTTTTTT. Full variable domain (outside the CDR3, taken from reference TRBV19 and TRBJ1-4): DGGITQSPKYLFRKEGQNVTLSCEQNLNHDAMYWYRQDPGQGLRLIYYSQIVNDFQKGDIAEGYSVSREKKESFPLTVTSAQKNPTAFYLCASGFSGSYNEKLFFGSGTQLSVL.

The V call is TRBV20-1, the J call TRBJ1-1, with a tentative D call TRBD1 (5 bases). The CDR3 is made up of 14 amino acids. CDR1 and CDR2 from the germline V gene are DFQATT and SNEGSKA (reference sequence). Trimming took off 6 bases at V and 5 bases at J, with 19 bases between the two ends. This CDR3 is CSAIPRDSWTEAFF. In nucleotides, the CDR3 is TGCAGTGCCATCCCCCGGGACTCGTGGACTGAAGCTTTCTTT.

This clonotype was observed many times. In nucleotides, the CDR3 is TGTGCCAGCAGCCCGCGGGCGGATTTCTCTGAAGCTTTCTTT. Translation gives CASSPRADFSEAFF. The gene calls are TRBV12-3 or TRBV12-4 and TRBJ1-1; D not resolved. The CDR3 extends over 14 amino acids. With 6 bases removed from V and 6 bases from J, the gap between germline ends came to 17 bases.

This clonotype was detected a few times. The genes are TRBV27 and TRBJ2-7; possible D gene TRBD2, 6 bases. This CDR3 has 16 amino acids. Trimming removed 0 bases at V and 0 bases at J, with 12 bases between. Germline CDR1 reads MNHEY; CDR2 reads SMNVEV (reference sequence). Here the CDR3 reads CASSLSGLSPSYEQYF. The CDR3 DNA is TGTGCCAGCAGTTTATCTGGACTATCCCCCTCCTACGAGCAGTACTTC.

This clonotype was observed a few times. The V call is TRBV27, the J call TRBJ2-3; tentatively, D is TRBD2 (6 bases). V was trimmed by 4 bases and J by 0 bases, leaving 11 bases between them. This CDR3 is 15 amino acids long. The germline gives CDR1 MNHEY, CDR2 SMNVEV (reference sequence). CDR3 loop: CASSWFSGSTDTQYF. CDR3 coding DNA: TGTGCCAGCAGTTGGTTCAGCGGGAGCACAGATACGCAGTATTTT.

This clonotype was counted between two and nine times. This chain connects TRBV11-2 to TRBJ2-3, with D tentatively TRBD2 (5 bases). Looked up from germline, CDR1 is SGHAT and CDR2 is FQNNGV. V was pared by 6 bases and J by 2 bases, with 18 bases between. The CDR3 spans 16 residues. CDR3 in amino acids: CASRSTGEFDTDTQYF. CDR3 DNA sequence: TGTGCCAGCAGATCGACCGGGGAGTTTGACACAGATACGCAGTATTTT.

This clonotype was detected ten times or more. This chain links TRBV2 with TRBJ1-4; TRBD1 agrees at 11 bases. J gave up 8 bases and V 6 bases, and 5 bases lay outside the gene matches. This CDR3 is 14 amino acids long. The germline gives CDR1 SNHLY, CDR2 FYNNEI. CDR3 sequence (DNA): TGTGCCAGCAGAGGGACAGGGGGAAGCGAAAAACTGTTTTTT. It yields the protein CASRGTGGSEKLFF.

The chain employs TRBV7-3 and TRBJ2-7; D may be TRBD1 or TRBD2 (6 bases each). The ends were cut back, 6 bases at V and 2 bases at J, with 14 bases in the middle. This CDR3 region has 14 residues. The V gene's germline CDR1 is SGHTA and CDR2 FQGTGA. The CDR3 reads CASSSRGAPYEQYF. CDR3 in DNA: TGTGCCAGCAGTTCGAGGGGGGCCCCCTACGAGCAGTACTTC.

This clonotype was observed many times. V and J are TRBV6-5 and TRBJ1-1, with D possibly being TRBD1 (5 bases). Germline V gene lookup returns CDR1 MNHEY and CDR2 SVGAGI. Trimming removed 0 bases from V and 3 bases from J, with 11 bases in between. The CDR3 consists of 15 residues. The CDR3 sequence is CASSYSAGPDTEAFF. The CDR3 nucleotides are TGTGCCAGCAGTTACTCGGCAGGGCCAGACACTGAAGCTTTCTTT.

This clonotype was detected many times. The CDR3 region has the DNA TGCGCCAGCAGCCAAGAGTACAGGCTTCGGAATCAGCCCCAGCATTTT. As protein: CASSQEYRLRNQPQHF. The rearrangement links TRBV4-3 to TRBJ1-5, with D maybe TRBD1 (5 bases). CDR1 and CDR2 (germline): LGHNA, YSLEER. This CDR3 spans 16 amino acids. V gave up 0 bases and J gave up 4 bases, with 13 bases separating them.

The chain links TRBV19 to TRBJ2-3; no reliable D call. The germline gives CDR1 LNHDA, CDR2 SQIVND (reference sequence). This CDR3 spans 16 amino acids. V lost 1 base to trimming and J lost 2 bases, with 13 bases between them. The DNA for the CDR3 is TGTGCCAGTAGTATAGGTCAGCGTTCCCCCACAGATACGCAGTATTTT. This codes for CASSIGQRSPTDTQYF.

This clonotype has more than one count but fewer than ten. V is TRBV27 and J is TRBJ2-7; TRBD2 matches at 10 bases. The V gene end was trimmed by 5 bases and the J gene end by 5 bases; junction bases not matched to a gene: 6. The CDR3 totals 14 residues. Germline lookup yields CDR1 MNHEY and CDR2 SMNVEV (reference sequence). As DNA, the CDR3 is TGTGCCAGCAGTACTAGCGGGAAGGGACACGAGCAGTACTTC. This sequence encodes CASSTSGKGHEQYF.

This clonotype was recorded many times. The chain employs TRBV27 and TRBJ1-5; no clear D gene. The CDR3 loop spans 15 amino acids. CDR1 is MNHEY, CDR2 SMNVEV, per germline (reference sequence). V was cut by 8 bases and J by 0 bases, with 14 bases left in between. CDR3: CASQKTGNSNQPQHF. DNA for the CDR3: TGTGCCAGCCAGAAAACCGGGAATAGCAATCAGCCCCAGCATTTT.

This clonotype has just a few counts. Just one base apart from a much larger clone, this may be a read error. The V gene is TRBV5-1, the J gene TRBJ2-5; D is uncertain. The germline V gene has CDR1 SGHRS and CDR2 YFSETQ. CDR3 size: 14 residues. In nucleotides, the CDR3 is TGCGCCAGCAGCTTGTATCAAGGGCAAGTGACCCAGTACTTC. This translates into CASSLYQGQVTQYF.